This T cell receptor beta chain was identified in a study of T cell repertoires in cytomegalovirus infection. Study information: Alongside well-studied HLA-B-restricted CMV epitopes, recently identified HLA-C-restricted CMV epitopes were also used. Both CMV infection and a matching HLA type were indicated by public TCR beta signatures. Study-level points and caveats: HLA-C-restricted, CMV-specific TCR beta clonotypes were dominant ex vivo.

J was trimmed by 0 bases and V by 0 bases; bases with no gene match: 4. CDR1 SGHDT and CDR2 YYEEEE come from the germline V gene. The CDR3 runs 16 residues. To note about this clonotype: As yet, its antigen is unknown.

TCRdb reprocessed the reads with MiXCR, giving one entry per CDR3 protein. The table records about 52,000 distinct CDR3 sequences, 20% of them present only once. The rearrangement joins TRBV5-6 to TRBJ2-7; 9 positions match TRBD1. The TCR was taken from a human donor in good health (CMV status not recorded). Some clones in this sample may be carry-over from other donors' samples. This material consisted of CD8+ T cells from cultured PBMCs, taken from culture after CMV antigen stimulation. CDR3: CASSLDWGQGSYEQYF. The CDR3 DNA reads TGTGCCAGCAGCTTGGATTGGGGACAGGGCTCCTACGAGCAGTACTTC. Based on the CDR3 plus reference TRBV5-6 and TRBJ2-7, the full variable domain is DAGVTQSPTHLIKTRGQQVTLRCSPKSGHDTVSWYQQALGQGPQFIFQYYEEEERQRGNFPDRFSGHQFPNYSSELNVNALLLGDSALYLCASSLDWGQGSYEQYFGPGTRLTVT.